This T cell receptor (beta chain) was obtained from a study of spatial heterogeneity in lung cancer. This clonotype was recorded at least ten times. In a library made to pick up alpha chains, this beta chain is a stray read with a size that means little. As for time point: sample taken at primary tumor resection. Whole RNA was taken from tumor, nontumor lung or frozen PBMC; it was then sequenced unsorted. The CDR3 totals 18 residues. One entry per CDR3 protein, called by TCRdb with MiXCR from the 5' RACE reads. Found here are around 10,000 distinct CDR3 sequences, around 4% of them singletons; the top ten hold approximately 7.5%.

This TCR was recovered from a male donor with early-stage non-small cell lung cancer. Sequenced here: normal lung tissue next to the tumor, sampled at surgery. The V call is TRBV21-1, the J call TRBJ1-4; the table calls TRBD1, which could not be checked here. TRBV21-1 is deemed a pseudogene. The CDR3 loop reads CASSTMGRLAPPDMAAFF. The CDR3 DNA reads as TGTGCCAGCAGCACCATGGGACGGCTTGCGCCCCCGGATATGGCGGCTTTTTTT.